The 2 T cell receptor beta chains reported below all come from one sample, sequenced in a study of beta chain features in type 1 diabetes. Overall study results and limits: Shortening of TCRB CDR3s, moderate but significant, appeared in all four CD4+ subsets of Type 1 diabetes patients.

The whole isolated RNA underwent reverse transcription, so sequencing captured expressed TCRB transcripts. The repertoire was sequenced with immunoSEQ multiplex PCR; TCRdb's copy has only in-frame clones and lacks some. Of 95,000 to 110,000 clones in the sample, under 30% were seen once. Their recognized antigens are unknown. Sequencing was done on a sample of central memory CD4+ T cells from blood. These receptors were taken from a woman aged 18-30 years with type 1 diabetes.

This clone turned up a few times. The gene calls are TRBV5-6 and TRBJ1-2, with TRBD1 matching 8 bases. CDR1 is SGHDT and CDR2 is YYEEEE in the germline V gene. CDR3 length: 16 amino acids. V lost 0 bases and J lost 6; bases outside the gene matches: 10. The DNA for the CDR3 is TGTGCCAGCAGCTTGGCGGGGGACAGGCGCACAAATGGCTACACCTTC. Amino acid sequence: CASSLAGDRRTNGYTF. Drawing the rest from reference TRBV5-6 and TRBJ1-2, the complete variable domain is DAGVTQSPTHLIKTRGQQVTLRCSPKSGHDTVSWYQQALGQGPQFIFQYYEEEERQRGNFPDRFSGHQFPNYSSELNVNALLLGDSALYLCASSLAGDRRTNGYTFGSGTRLTVV.

This chain uses TRBV19 with TRBJ2-7; D might be TRBD1 (5 bases). Germline-derived CDR1 and CDR2 are LNHDA and SQIVND (reference sequence). This CDR3 spans 13 amino acids. The V end lost 2 bases, the J end lost 7 bases, and 12 bases lay between the germline ends. The CDR3 DNA follows: TGTGCCAGTAGTATACAGGGTTCCCTGGAGCAGTACTTC. Translating gives CASSIQGSLEQYF. The full variable domain, with the rest looked up from reference TRBV19 and TRBJ2-7, is DGGITQSPKYLFRKEGQNVTLSCEQNLNHDAMYWYRQDPGQGLRLIYYSQIVNDFQKGDIAEGYSVSREKKESFPLTVTSAQKNPTAFYLCASSIQGSLEQYFGPGTRLTVT.